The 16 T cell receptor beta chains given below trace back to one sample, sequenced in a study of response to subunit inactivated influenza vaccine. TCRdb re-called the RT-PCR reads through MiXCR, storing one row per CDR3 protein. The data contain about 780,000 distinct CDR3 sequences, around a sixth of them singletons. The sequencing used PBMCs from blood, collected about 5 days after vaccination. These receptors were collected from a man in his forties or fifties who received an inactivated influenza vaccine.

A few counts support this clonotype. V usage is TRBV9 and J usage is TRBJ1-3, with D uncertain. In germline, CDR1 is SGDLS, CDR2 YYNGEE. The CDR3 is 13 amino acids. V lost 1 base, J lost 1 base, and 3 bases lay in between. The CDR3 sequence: CASSVPSGNTIYF. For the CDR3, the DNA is TGTGCCAGCAGCGTACCATCTGGAAACACCATATATTTT.

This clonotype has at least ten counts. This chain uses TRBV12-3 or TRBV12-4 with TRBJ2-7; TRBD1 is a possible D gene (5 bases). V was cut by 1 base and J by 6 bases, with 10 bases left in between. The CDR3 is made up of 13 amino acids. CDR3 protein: CASSLVTGSEQYF. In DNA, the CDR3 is TGTGCCAGCAGTTTAGTTACAGGATCCGAGCAGTACTTC.

The DNA of the CDR3 is TGTGCCAGCAGCACTAGCGGGAGATACAATGAGCAGTTCTTC. This sequence encodes CASSTSGRYNEQFF. The genes are TRBV11-1 and TRBJ2-1; 11 bases fit TRBD2. From germline, CDR1 is SGHAT and CDR2 FQDESV (reference sequence). Germline trimming cut 5 bases from V and 4 bases from J; bases unmatched to any gene: 1. This CDR3 has 14 residues.

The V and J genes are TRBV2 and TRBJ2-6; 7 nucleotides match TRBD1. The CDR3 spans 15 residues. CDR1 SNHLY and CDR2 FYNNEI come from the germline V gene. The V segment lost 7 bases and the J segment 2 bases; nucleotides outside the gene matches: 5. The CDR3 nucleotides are TGTGCCAGCACCCCAGGACAGGCTGGGGCCAACGTCCTGACTTTC. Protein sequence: CASTPGQAGANVLTF. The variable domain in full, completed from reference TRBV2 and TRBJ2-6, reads EPEVTQTPSHQVTQMGQEVILRCVPISNHLYFYWYRQILGQKVEFLVSFYNNEISEKSEIFDDQFSVERPDGSNFTLKIRSTKLEDSAMYFCASTPGQAGANVLTFGAGSRLTVL.

CDR3 nucleotide sequence: TGTGCCAGCAGCCCCGGGACCGCCGGTCACACTGAAGCTTTCTTT. It codes for CASSPGTAGHTEAFF. This chain uses TRBV11-2 with TRBJ1-1, with TRBD1 as a possible D gene (5 bases). V was trimmed by 5 bases and J by 3 bases, leaving 16 bases between them. The CDR3 is 15 residues long. Germline V gene lookup returns CDR1 SGHAT and CDR2 FQNNGV.

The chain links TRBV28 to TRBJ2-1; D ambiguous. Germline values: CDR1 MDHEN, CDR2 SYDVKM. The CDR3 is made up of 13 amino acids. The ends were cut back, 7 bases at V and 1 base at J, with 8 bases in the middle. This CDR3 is CASNGGSYNEQFF. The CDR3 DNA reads TGTGCCAGCAACGGCGGATCCTACAATGAGCAGTTCTTC.

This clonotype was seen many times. The CDR3 coding sequence is TGTGCCAGCACCGTGACAGGGCTCACTGAAGCTTTCTTT. It translates to CASTVTGLTEAFF. The chain uses TRBV12-3 or TRBV12-4 and TRBJ1-1, with 7 bases identical to TRBD1. The CDR3 has 13 residues. With 7 bases clipped from V and 4 bases from J, the junction kept 6 bases outside the gene matches.

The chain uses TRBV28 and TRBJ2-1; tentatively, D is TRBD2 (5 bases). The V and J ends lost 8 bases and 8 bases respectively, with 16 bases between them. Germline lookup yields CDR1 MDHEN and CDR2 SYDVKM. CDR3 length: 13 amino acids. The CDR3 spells CASGRVGSYEQFF. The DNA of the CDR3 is TGTGCCAGCGGACGGGTAGGGAGCTATGAGCAGTTCTTC. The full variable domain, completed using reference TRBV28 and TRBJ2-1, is DVKVTQSSRYLVKRTGEKVFLECVQDMDHENMFWYRQDPGLGLRLIYFSYDVKMKEKGDIPEGYSVSREKKERFSLILESASTNQTSMYLCASGRVGSYEQFFGPGTRLTVL.

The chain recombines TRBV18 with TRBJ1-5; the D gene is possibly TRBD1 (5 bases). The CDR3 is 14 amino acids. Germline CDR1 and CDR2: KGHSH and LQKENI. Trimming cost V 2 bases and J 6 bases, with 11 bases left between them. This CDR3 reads CASSPVQGVQPQHF. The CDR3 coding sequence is TGTGCCAGCTCACCAGTTCAGGGCGTTCAGCCCCAGCATTTT.

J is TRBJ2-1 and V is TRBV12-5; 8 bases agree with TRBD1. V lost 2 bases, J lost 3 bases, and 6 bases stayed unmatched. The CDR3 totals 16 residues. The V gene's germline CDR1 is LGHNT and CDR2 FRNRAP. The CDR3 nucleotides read TGTGCTAGTGGTTTGCGACTAGGACAGGGCTACAATGAGCAGTTCTTC. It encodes CASGLRLGQGYNEQFF.

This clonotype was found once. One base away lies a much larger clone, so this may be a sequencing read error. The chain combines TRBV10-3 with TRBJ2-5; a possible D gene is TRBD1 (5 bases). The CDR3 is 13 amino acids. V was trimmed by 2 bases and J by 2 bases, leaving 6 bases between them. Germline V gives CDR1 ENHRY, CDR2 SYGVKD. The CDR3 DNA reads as TGTGCCATCAGTGAGACAGGTCAAGAGACCCAGTACTTC. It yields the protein CAISETGQETQYF.

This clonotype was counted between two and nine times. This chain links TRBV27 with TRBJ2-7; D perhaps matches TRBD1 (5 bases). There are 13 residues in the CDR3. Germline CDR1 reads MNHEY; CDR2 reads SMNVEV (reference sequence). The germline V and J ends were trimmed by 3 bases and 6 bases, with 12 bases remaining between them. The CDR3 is CASSFLQGGEQYF. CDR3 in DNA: TGTGCCAGCAGTTTCCTGCAGGGTGGCGAGCAGTACTTC.

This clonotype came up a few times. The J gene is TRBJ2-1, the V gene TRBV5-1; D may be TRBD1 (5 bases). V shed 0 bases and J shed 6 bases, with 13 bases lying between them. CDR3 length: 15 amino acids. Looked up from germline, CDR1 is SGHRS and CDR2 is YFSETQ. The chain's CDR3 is CASSLGQTAFNEQFF. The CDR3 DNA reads TGCGCCAGCAGCTTGGGACAGACGGCGTTCAATGAGCAGTTCTTC.

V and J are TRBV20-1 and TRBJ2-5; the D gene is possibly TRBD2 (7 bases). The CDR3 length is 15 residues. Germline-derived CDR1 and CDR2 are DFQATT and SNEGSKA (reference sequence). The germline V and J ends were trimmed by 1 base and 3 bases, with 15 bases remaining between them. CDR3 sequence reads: CSARGRRGGEETQYF. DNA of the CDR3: TGCAGTGCTAGAGGCCGGAGGGGGGGGGAAGAGACCCAGTACTTC.

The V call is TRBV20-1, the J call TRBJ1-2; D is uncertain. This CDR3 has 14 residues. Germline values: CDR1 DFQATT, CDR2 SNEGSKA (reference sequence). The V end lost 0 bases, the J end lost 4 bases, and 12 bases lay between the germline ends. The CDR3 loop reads CSARDPNGRYGYTF. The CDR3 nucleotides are TGCAGTGCTAGAGATCCCAACGGGCGCTATGGCTACACCTTC.

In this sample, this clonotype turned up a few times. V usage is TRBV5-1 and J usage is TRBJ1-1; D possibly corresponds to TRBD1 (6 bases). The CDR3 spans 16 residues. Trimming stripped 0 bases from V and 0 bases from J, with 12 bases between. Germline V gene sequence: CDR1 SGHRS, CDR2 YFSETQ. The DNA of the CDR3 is TGCGCCAGCAGCTTGGGCAACAGGGCTATGAACACTGAAGCTTTCTTT. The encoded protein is CASSLGNRAMNTEAFF.